One sample yielded the 10 T cell receptor beta chains listed below, sequenced in a study of vaccination and CD4 T cells after COVID-19. Sequencing of DNA taken from cultured CD4+ T cells relied on the Oncomine TCR Beta short-read assay. TCRdb fed the PCR reads into MiXCR, producing one record per CDR3 protein. The data show about 18,000 distinct CDR3 sequences, 50% to 60% seen once. No antigen is known for these receptors. Treatment in this sample: roughly ten-day PBMC culture with coronavirus spike peptide pools or control peptides (ViraFEST assay). The sample was CD4+ T cells from blood, cultured in vitro, taken after SARS-CoV-2 vaccination. The origin of the receptors is a human donor who had recovered from COVID-19.

Notes on this clonotype: Compared with germline, one end of the junction differs, possibly owing to a read error. The chain employs TRBV10-1 and TRBJ1-2; 8 bases are a match to TRBD1. Germline CDR1 reads WNHNN; CDR2 reads SYGVQD (reference sequence). The CDR3 contains 16 residues. The CDR3 nucleotides read TGCGCCAGCAGTAAGTCGCGACAGGGGATCGGGAGTGGCTACACCTTC. Translating gives CASSKSRQGIGSGYTF.

In its sample, this clonotype was seen a few times. The chain links TRBV6-1 to TRBJ1-6; 9 bases line up with TRBD1. Germline V gives CDR1 MNHNS, CDR2 SASEGT. V gave up 4 bases and J gave up 10 bases; unmatched junction bases: 5. The CDR3 sequence is 14 residues long. This CDR3 is CASSAGTGSSPLHF. CDR3 DNA: TGTGCCAGCAGTGCCGGGACAGGGTCGTCACCCCTCCACTTT.

The rearrangement uses TRBV29-1 and TRBJ2-7; D remains unclear. This CDR3 has 15 residues. The germline gives CDR1 SQVTM, CDR2 ANQGSEA. V lost 2 bases, J lost 0 bases, and 14 bases lay in between. The CDR3 bases are TGCAGCGTTGAAACGGGTCTGTCTAGCTCCTACGAGCAGTACTTC. Its protein product is CSVETGLSSSYEQYF.

The rearrangement joins TRBV20-1 to TRBJ2-7, with D possibly matching TRBD1 (6 bases). Trimming shortened V by 4 bases and J by 2 bases, and 15 bases separated the two germline ends. CDR3 length: 14 amino acids. CDR1 is DFQATT and CDR2 is SNEGSKA in the germline V gene (reference sequence). CDR3 sequence (DNA): TGCAGTGCTATGAGACAGGACCATACCTACGAGCAGTACTTC. It codes for CSAMRQDHTYEQYF.

V gene TRBV11-3 combines with J gene TRBJ2-2; D possibly corresponds to TRBD1 (5 bases). The V end lost 2 bases, the J end lost 5 bases, and 12 bases lay between the germline ends. This CDR3 spans 15 amino acids. Germline CDR1 and CDR2: SGHNT and YENEEA. The CDR3 loop reads CASSLIDGATGELFF. CDR3 in DNA: TGTGCCAGCAGCTTAATAGATGGGGCAACCGGGGAGCTGTTTTTT.

This clonotype has just a few counts. The chain couples TRBV5-4 to TRBJ1-2; perhaps TRBD1 as D (5 bases). The CDR3 is made up of 14 amino acids. CDR1 and CDR2 from the germline V gene are SGHNT and YYREEE (reference sequence). V was trimmed by 0 bases and J by 8 bases, leaving 14 bases between them. CDR3 coding DNA: TGTGCCAGCAGCTTGGGACAGATCTCTGGGGGCTACACCTTC. It translates to CASSLGQISGGYTF.

V usage is TRBV27 and J usage is TRBJ1-1, with D maybe TRBD1 (6 bases). Trimming cost V 5 bases and J 4 bases, with 26 bases left between them. CDR3 length equals 18 residues. Germline V gene data show CDR1 as MNHEY and CDR2 as SMNVEV (reference sequence). CDR3 amino acids: CASSTRVLSGARGTEAFF. CDR3 nucleotide sequence: TGTGCCAGCAGTACCCGTGTTCTTTCGGGGGCACGGGGCACTGAAGCTTTCTTT.

This chain joins TRBV19 and TRBJ1-2, with D maybe TRBD1 (5 bases). The CDR3 loop spans 12 amino acids. Germline values: CDR1 LNHDA, CDR2 SQIVND (reference sequence). Deletions cut 5 bases from V and 9 bases from J, with 13 bases between. CDR3 DNA sequence: TGTGCCAGTAGTGAGGGGCTCGATCGCTACACCTTC. Its protein product is CASSEGLDRYTF.

The chain carries TRBV20-1 and TRBJ2-3; D tentatively reads TRBD1 or TRBD2 (5 bases each). Looked up from germline, CDR1 is DFQATT and CDR2 is SNEGSKA (reference sequence). Trimming pared 0 bases from V and 2 bases from J, leaving 9 bases between. The CDR3 contains 14 residues. Here the CDR3 reads CSARDWGSTDTQYF. For the CDR3, the DNA is TGCAGTGCTAGAGATTGGGGGTCCACAGATACGCAGTATTTT.

The V and J genes are TRBV19 and TRBJ1-1; unclear D gene. Germline CDR1 is LNHDA and CDR2 is SQIVND (reference sequence). V was pared by 5 bases and J by 4 bases, with 11 bases between. The CDR3 contains 13 residues. The CDR3 DNA is TGTGCCAGTAGTTCCCCGGTAGGCACTGAAGCTTTCTTT. Translating it yields CASSSPVGTEAFF.